Listed here is a single TCR beta chain. CDR3 length: 14 residues. V lost 3 bases, J lost 3 bases, and 11 bases lay in between. Germline values: CDR1 KGHDR, CDR2 SFDVKD. This sample is drawn from a study of blood T cell repertoires in COVID-19. Using immunoSEQ multiplex PCR, the repertoire was profiled, and TCRdb retains in-frame clones only, with some absent. Found here are hundreds of thousands of clones, about 85% of them singletons; the top ten hold roughly 3%. Sequences were obtained from peripheral blood. The genes are TRBV24-1 and TRBJ2-7; a possible D gene is TRBD2 (5 bases). The TCR originated in a man aged 18-30 years with active or convalescent COVID-19. CDR3 sequence (DNA): TGTGCCACCAGTGATGGAGGACGCGGCTACGAGCAGTACTTC. Its protein product is CATSDGGRGYEQYF.